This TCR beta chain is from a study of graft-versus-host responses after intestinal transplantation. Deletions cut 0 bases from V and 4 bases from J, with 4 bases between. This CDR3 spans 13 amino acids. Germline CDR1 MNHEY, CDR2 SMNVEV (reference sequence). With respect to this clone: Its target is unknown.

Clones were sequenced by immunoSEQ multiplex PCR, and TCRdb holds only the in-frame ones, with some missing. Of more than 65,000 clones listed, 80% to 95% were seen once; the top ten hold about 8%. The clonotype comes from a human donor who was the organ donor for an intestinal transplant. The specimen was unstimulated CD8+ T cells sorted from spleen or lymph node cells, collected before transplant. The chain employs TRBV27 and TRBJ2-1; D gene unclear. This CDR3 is CASSLSVYNEQFF. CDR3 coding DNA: TGTGCCAGCAGTTTATCTGTGTACAATGAGCAGTTCTTC.